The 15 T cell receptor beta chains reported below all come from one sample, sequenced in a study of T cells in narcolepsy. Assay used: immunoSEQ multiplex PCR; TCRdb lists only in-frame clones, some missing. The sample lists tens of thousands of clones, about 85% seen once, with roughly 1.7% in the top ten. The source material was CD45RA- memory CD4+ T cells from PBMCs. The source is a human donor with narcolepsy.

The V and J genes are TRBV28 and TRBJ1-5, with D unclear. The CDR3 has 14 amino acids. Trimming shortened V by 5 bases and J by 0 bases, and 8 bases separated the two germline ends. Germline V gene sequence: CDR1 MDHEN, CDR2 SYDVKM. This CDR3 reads CASSPIRSNQPQHF. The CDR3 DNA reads TGTGCCAGCAGTCCAATACGTAGCAATCAGCCCCAGCATTTT.

The DNA for the CDR3 is TGTGCCACTGGGTCCATTACCTCCTACAATGAGCAGTTCTTC. Translation gives CATGSITSYNEQFF. V usage is TRBV15 and J usage is TRBJ2-1; D unresolved. The CDR3 consists of 14 residues. Trimming cost V 9 bases and J 0 bases, with 12 bases left between them. The germline V gene encodes CDR1 LNHNV and CDR2 YYDKDF (reference sequence).

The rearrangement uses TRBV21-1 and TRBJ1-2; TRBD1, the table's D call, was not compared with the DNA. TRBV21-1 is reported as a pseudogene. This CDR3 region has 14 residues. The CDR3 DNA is TGTGCCAGCAGCAAAGGCCAGACAGGGTATGGCTACACCTTC. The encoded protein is CASSKGQTGYGYTF.

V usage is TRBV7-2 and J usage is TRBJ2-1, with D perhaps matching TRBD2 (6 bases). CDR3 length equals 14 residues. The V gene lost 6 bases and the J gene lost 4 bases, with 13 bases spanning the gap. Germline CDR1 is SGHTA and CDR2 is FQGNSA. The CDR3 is CASRGVGGYNEQFF. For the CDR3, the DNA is TGTGCCAGCAGGGGCGTCGGGGGTTACAATGAGCAGTTCTTC.

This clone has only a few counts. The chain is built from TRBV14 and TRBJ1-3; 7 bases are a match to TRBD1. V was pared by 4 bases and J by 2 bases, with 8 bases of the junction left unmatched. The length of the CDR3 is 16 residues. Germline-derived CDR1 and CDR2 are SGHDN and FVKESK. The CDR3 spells CASSRTGTYPGNTIYF. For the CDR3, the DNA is TGTGCCAGCAGCCGGACAGGAACATACCCTGGAAACACCATATATTTT. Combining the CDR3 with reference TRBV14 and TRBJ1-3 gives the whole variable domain EAGVTQFPSHSVIEKGQTVTLRCDPISGHDNLYWYRRVMGKEIKFLLHFVKESKQDESGMPNNRFLAERTGGTYSTLKVQPAELEDSGVYFCASSRTGTYPGNTIYFGEGSWLTVV.

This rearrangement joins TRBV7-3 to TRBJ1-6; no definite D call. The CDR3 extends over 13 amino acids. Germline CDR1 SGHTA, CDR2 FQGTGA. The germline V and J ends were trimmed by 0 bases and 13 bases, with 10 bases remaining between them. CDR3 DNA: TGTGCCAGCAGCTTAACGGGTTCGTCTCCCCTCCACTTT. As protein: CASSLTGSSPLHF. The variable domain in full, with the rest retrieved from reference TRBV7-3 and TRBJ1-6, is GAGVSQTPSNKVTEKGKYVELRCDPISGHTALYWYRQSLGQGPEFLIYFQGTGAADDSGLPNDRFFAVRPEGSVSTLKIQRTERGDSAVYLCASSLTGSSPLHFGNGTRLTVT.

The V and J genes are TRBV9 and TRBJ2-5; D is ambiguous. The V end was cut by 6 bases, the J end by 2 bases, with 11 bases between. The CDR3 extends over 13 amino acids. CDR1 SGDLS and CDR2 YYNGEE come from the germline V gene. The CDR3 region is CASNDGFQETQYF. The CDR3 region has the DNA TGTGCCAGCAACGACGGTTTTCAAGAGACCCAGTACTTC.

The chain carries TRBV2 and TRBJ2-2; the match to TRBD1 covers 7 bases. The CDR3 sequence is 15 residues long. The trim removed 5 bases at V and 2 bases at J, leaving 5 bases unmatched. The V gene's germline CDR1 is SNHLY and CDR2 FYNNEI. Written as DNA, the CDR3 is TGTGCCAGCAGTTTCGACAGGGTAAACACCGGGGAGCTGTTTTTT. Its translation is CASSFDRVNTGELFF.

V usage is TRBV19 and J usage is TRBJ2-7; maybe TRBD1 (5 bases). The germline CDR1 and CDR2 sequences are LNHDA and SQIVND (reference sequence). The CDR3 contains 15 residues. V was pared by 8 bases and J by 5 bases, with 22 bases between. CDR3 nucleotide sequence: TGTGCCAGTCGGCAGGGTAGCACCTTGCGAGACGAGCAGTACTTC. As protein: CASRQGSTLRDEQYF.

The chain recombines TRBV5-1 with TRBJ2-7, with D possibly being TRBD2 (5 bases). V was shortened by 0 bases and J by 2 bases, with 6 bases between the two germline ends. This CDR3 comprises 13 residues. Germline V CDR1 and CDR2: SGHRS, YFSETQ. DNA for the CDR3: TGCGCCAGCAGCTTGGAGCGGACCTACGAGCAGTACTTC. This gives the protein CASSLERTYEQYF.

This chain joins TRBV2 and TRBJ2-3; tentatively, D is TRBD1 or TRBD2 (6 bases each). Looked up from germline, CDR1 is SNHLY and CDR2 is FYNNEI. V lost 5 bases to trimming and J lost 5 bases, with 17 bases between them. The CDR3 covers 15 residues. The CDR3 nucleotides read TGTGCCAGCAGTACCGGGGGCCACGAGGGAGATACGCAGTATTTT. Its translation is CASSTGGHEGDTQYF.

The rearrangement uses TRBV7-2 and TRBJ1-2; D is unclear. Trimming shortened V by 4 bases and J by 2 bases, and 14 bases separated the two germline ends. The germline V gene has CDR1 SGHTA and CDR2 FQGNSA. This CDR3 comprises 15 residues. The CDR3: CASSSRVGANYGYTF. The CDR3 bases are TGTGCCAGCAGCTCCCGGGTAGGCGCAAACTATGGCTACACCTTC.

The CDR3 here is CASSLVGGRVGYTF. Written as DNA, the CDR3 is TGTGCCAGCAGCTTAGTAGGGGGCCGAGTTGGCTACACCTTC. This chain links TRBV11-2 with TRBJ1-2; 7 bases map to TRBD1. The CDR3 runs 14 residues. Looked up from germline, CDR1 is SGHAT and CDR2 is FQNNGV. Trimming removed 1 base from V and 7 bases from J; junction bases left unmatched: 6.

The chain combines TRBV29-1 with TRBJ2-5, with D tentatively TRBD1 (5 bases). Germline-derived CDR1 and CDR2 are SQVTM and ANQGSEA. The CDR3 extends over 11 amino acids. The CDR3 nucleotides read TGCGGGGCTCAGAAACTAGAGACCCAGTACTTC. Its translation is CGAQKLETQYF.

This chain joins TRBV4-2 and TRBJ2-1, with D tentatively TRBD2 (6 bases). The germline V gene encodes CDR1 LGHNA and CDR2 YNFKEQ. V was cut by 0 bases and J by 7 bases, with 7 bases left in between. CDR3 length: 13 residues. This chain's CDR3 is CASSQDGGNEQFF. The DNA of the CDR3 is TGTGCCAGCAGCCAAGATGGGGGGAATGAGCAGTTCTTC.